This T cell receptor (beta chain) was captured in a study of technical replicates of blood from a few donors (dated by TCRdb to 2017 to 2019). Reading the germline V gene gives CDR1 SNHLY and CDR2 FYNNEI. The CDR3 numbers 15 residues from cysteine through phenylalanine. Only the CDR3 DNA stays, 45 bases, in frame from base 1. Ends trimmed: V by 7 bases, J by 0 bases; bases unmatched to a gene: 5. The library relied on the immunoSEQ multiplex PCR assay. TCRdb took this table from immuneACCESS and kept in-frame rearrangements with V and J called. Such tables lack part of the clones; where checked against another copy, unresolved V genes explain under half of the gap, and the rest is unexplained. The sample table records some 68,000 clones; about nine tenths of these occur just once. The top ten clonotypes cover around 0.34% of the sample. Worth noting for this clone: Its antigen remains unidentified. No clone much larger than this one lies a single base away; base qualities are absent.

What was sequenced was T cells isolated from PBMCs. Here the chain combines TRBV2 and TRBJ1-1; TRBD1 lines up with 10 middle nucleotides. The origin of this receptor is a human donor in good health. The bases read TGTGCCAGCAAGACAGGGGGCGATGTGAACACTGAAGCTTTCTTT. Translated, it gives CASKTGGDVNTEAFF. Extended through the reference TRBV2 and TRBJ1-1 proteins, this CDR3 yields the full variable domain: EPEVTQTPSHQVTQMGQEVILRCVPISNHLYFYWYRQILGQKVEFLVSFYNNEISEKSEIFDDQFSVERPDGSNFTLKIRSTKLEDSAMYFCASKTGGDVNTEAFFGQGTRLTVV.